These 7 T cell receptor beta chains were all obtained from the same sample, sequenced in a study of human T cells and chemical hapten exposure. MiXCR was run by TCRdb on the RACE reads, yielding one entry per CDR3 protein. Counted here are under 200,000 distinct CDR3 sequences, around 30% occurring once; the ten biggest clones make up roughly 3%. As to time point: pre-sensitization, week 0. Treatment given: therapeutic diphenylcyclopropenone sensitization with weekly scalp DPC. The sample here was whole blood, taken in connection with sensitization to the hapten diphenylcyclopropenone (DPC). The receptors were gathered from a woman in her 30s with alopecia areata. Some clones in this sample may be carry-over from other donors' samples.

This chain connects TRBV18 to TRBJ2-3; a possible D gene is TRBD1 (5 bases). Trimming removed 5 bases from V and 6 bases from J, with 9 bases in between. The length of the CDR3 is 12 residues. CDR1 and CDR2 (germline): KGHSH, LQKENI. The CDR3 nucleotides read TGTGCCAGCTCAAGGGGCTCTGATACGCAGTATTTT. This sequence encodes CASSRGSDTQYF.

V usage is TRBV9 and J usage is TRBJ2-5; 8 bases line up with TRBD1. This CDR3 region has 17 residues. J lost 2 bases, V lost 0 bases, and 9 bases had no gene match. Germline CDR1 and CDR2: SGDLS and YYNGEE. The CDR3 region has the DNA TGTGCCAGCAGCGTAGCCCCGACAGGGGTACAGCAAGAGACCCAGTACTTC. Its translation is CASSVAPTGVQQETQYF.

This sequence joins TRBV4-2 and TRBJ2-7; 8 bases are shared with TRBD2. This CDR3 is built from 16 residues. Germline CDR1 and CDR2: LGHNA and YNFKEQ. Trimming took 0 bases from V and 3 from J; bases not matched to a gene: 7. CDR3 region: CASSQDHGTSVYEQYF. The CDR3 nucleotides are TGTGCCAGCAGCCAAGATCACGGGACTAGTGTCTACGAGCAGTACTTC.

The V and J genes are TRBV5-1 and TRBJ1-2, with TRBD1 matching over 8 bases. V lost 0 bases to trimming and J lost 8 bases; unmatched junction nucleotides: 6. Germline V lookup: CDR1 SGHRS, CDR2 YFSETQ. This CDR3 spans 14 amino acids. The CDR3 DNA sequence: TGCGCCAGCAGCTTGGATGGACAGGGTGAAGGCTACACCTTC. Amino acids: CASSLDGQGEGYTF.

Regarding this clonotype: A junction boundary mismatches the germline segment, possibly from a read error. The chain couples TRBV6-5 to TRBJ1-1; 10 bases align to TRBD1. CDR1 is MNHEY, CDR2 SVGAGI, per germline. The CDR3 has 16 residues. The CDR3 is CGSSSTGDRGGTEAFF. In nucleotides, the CDR3 is TGTGGCAGCAGCTCCACCGGGGACAGGGGAGGCACTGAAGCTTTCTTT.

This chain uses TRBV27 with TRBJ1-6; 10 bases fit TRBD1. Germline CDR1 reads MNHEY; CDR2 reads SMNVEV (reference sequence). This CDR3 is built from 13 residues. Germline trimming cut 8 bases from V and 9 bases from J; bases unmatched to any gene: 4. CDR3 sequence (DNA): TGTGCCAGCCGGGACAGGGGCGGTTCACCCCTCCACTTT. Translated, it gives CASRDRGGSPLHF.

This clonotype was seen a handful of times. The CDR3 loop is CASSQVSTGVLTF. The CDR3, as DNA: TGCGCCAGCAGCCAAGTATCAACGGGCGTCCTGACTTTC. The chain joins TRBV4-1 to TRBJ2-6; D not certain. Germline V CDR1 and CDR2: MGHRA, YSYEKL. With 1 base removed from V and 12 bases from J, the gap between germline ends came to 10 bases. The CDR3 is 13 amino acids.